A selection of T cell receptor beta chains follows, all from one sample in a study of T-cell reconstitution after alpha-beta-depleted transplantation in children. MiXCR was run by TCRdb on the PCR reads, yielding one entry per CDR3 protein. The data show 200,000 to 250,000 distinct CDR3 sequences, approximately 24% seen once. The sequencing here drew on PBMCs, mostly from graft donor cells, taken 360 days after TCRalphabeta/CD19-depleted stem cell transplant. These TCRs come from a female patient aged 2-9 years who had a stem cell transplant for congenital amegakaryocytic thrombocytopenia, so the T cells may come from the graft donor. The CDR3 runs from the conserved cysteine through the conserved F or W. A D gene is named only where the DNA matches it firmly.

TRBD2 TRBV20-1 CSATGLVDTQYF
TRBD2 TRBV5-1 CASSGGSGSTDTQYF
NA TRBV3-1 CASSQVPNTEAFF
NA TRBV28 CASSLAGENIQYF
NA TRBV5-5 CASSLKGKRAYNEQFF
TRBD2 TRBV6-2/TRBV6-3 CASSTASGKSYNEQFF
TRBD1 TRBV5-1 CASRDRQGDTQYF
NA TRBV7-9 CASSFISGELFF
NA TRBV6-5 CASSYSWGRDNSPLHF
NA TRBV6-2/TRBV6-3 CASRNGILVNEQFF
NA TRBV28 CASSLAGTPSSYEQYF
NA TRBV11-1 CASSLAGAGLNNSPLHF
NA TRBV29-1 CSVDSGAGYREQYF
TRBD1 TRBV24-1 CATSDPRQGAYEQFF
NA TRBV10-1 CASSDRDTQSYEQYF
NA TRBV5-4 CASSLDYEQYF
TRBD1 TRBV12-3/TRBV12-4 CASSSRQGVTQYF
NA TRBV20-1 CSASYSTDTQYF
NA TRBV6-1 CASHDSRSEKLFF
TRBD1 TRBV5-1 CASSKGQSNEKLFF
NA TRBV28 CASSFQGQPQHF
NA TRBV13 CASSLGRDEQYF
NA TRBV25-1 CASSALGSRRETQYF
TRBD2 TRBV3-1 CASSQGTSGETQYF
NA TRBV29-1 CSVGTPRNEKLFF
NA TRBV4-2 CASSNTGTPNQPQHF
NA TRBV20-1 CSASPGGNYGYTF
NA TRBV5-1 CASSFSRVAETQYF
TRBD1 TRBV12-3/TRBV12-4 CASSYRGEGSYEQYF
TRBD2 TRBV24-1 CATSDAGLAADTQYF
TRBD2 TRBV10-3 CASKGQAGGLQETQYF
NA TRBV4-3 CASSLRNRETSGYTF
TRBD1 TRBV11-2 CASSAGQGWEQYF
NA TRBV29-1 CSVAVAAAGNTIYF
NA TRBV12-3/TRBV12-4 CASSFSLYNEQFF
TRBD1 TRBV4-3 CASSPWTGGYTEAFF
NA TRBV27 CASSSGGSLGEKLFF
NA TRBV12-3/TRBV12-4 CASSLYIAGNTIYF
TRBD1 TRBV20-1 CSPPPTGGYEQFF
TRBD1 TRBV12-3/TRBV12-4 CASSLSGQGSDTQYF
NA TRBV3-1 CASSQGLQDAFF
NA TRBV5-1 CASSFTGSKDTQYF
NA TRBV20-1 CSARGHSVGGGQPQHF
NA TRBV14 CASSTGGSGPWNTEAFF
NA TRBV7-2 CASSWSEGSDSPLHF
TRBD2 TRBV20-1 CSARRWELAANNEQFF
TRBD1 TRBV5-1 CASSSLLQGEVEAFF
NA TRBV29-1 CGGDRDSSGELFF
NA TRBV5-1 CASSLRSWIGVGETQYF
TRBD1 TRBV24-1 CATSDLGQGTGELFF
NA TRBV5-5 CASSLVSTGDQPQHF